This T cell receptor beta chain was sequenced for a study of T cells expressing NK-cell markers. TCRdb processed the 5' RACE reads again and assigns one entry to each CDR3 protein, with no DNA. The sample has 400,000 to 500,000 distinct CDR3 sequences; the top ten hold 7.3%. Germline CDR1 is PRHDT and CDR2 is FYEKMQ (reference sequence). The CDR3 is made up of 14 amino acids. Sequencing was done on a sample of blood T cells: a sorted CD56 or NKG2C T cell subset, CD4+ or CD8+ T cells, or bulk PBMC T cells (not recorded which). The rearrangement joins TRBV13 to TRBJ2-1; TCRdb picks TRBD1, but there is no DNA to check that call. This receptor was identified in a woman between 18 and 70 years old in good health. This CDR3 is CASSPTDAGNEQFF.